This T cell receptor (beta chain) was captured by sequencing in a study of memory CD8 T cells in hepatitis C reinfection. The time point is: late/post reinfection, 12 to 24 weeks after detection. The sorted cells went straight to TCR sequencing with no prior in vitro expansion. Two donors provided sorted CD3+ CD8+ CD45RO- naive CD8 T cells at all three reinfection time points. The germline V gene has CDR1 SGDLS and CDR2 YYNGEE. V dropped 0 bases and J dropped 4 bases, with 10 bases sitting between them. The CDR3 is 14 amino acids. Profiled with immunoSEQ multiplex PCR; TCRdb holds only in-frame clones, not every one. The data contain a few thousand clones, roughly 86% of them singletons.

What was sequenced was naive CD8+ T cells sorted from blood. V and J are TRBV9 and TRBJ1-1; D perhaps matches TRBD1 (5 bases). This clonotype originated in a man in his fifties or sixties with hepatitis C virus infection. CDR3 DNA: TGTGCCAGCAGCGTAGAGGGGCGGAGCACTGAAGCTTTCTTT. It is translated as CASSVEGRSTEAFF.